The clone carrying this T cell receptor beta chain was observed a few times. The sample comes from a study of spatial heterogeneity in lung cancer. The length of the CDR3 is 15 residues. Described time point: sample taken at primary tumor resection. No cell sorting; template was whole RNA from tumor, lung tissue or PBMC. TCRdb passed the 5' RACE reads through MiXCR, listing each CDR3 protein once. The data hold more than 80,000 distinct CDR3 sequences, with 9.5% to 15% observed a single time. Specimen: PBMCs, collected at surgery. This receptor was identified in a male donor with early-stage non-small cell lung cancer. The chain uses TRBV21-1 and TRBJ2-3. TRBV21-1 is assigned pseudogene status. CDR3 DNA: TGTGCCAGCAGCAAAGGGGTAAATAGCACAGATACGCAGTATTTT. Translating it yields CASSKGVNSTDTQYF.